Shown below are 14 T cell receptor beta chains from a single sample sequenced in a study of human T cells and chemical hapten exposure. Sample time point: pre-sensitization, week 0. Indicated treatment: therapeutic diphenylcyclopropenone sensitization with weekly scalp DPC. Total RNA was isolated from unfractionated whole blood. A single record per CDR3 protein comes from TCRdb applying MiXCR to the RACE reads. The profile covers tens of thousands of distinct CDR3 sequences, with 9% to 15% appearing a single time and 1.5% to 2.5% taken by the ten largest. The source was whole blood, collected in connection with sensitization to the hapten diphenylcyclopropenone (DPC). The receptors derive from a woman in her forties with alopecia areata. Some clones in this sample may be carry-over from other donors' samples.

The chain has TRBV5-1 and TRBJ1-4; D gene uncertain. Trimming shortened V by 4 bases and J by 5 bases, and 18 bases separated the two germline ends. This CDR3 has 16 residues. Germline loops: CDR1 SGHRS, CDR2 YFSETQ. CDR3 residues: CASSPEDLGPNEKLFF. The DNA of the CDR3 is TGCGCCAGCAGCCCCGAGGACCTCGGCCCAAATGAAAAACTGTTTTTT. Complete variable domain (other parts from reference TRBV5-1 and TRBJ1-4): KAGVTQTPRYLIKTRGQQVTLSCSPISGHRSVSWYQQTPGQGLQFLFEYFSETQRNKGNFPGRFSGRQFSNSRSEMNVSTLELGDSALYLCASSPEDLGPNEKLFFGSGTQLSVL.

The chain joins TRBV4-1 to TRBJ1-2; 7 bases match TRBD1. The length of the CDR3 is 14 residues. Unmatched junction bases numbered 8, after V lost 10 bases and J lost 0 bases. Per the germline V gene, CDR1 is MGHRA and CDR2 is YSYEKL. The CDR3 coding sequence is TGCGCCAACGCGAGACAGGGATCTAACTATGGCTACACCTTC. It encodes CANARQGSNYGYTF.

This clonotype was counted a few times. This chain links TRBV12-3 or TRBV12-4 with TRBJ2-3; D remains ambiguous. There are 13 residues in the CDR3. Trimming shortened V by 5 bases and J by 4 bases, and 10 bases separated the two germline ends. The CDR3, as DNA: TGTGCCAGCAGTCCTGATACCCCAGATACGCAGTATTTT. It translates to CASSPDTPDTQYF.

V usage is TRBV7-2 and J usage is TRBJ1-5; D is possibly TRBD1 (6 bases). V gave up 4 bases and J gave up 5 bases, with 9 bases separating them. The CDR3 loop spans 13 amino acids. Germline V CDR1 and CDR2: SGHTA, FQGNSA. The CDR3 region is CASSSSGDQPQHF. CDR3 DNA: TGTGCCAGCAGCTCTTCAGGGGATCAGCCCCAGCATTTT.

This clonotype was seen repeatedly, ten times or more. The rearrangement uses TRBV10-3 and TRBJ1-1; no firm D call. Trimming took 0 bases from V and 11 from J, leaving 16 bases between them. The germline gives CDR1 ENHRY, CDR2 SYGVKD. The CDR3 sequence is 14 residues long. The CDR3 reads CAISESRGRARAFF. DNA of the CDR3: TGTGCCATCAGTGAGTCGCGAGGGAGGGCGCGGGCTTTCTTT.

The chain links TRBV5-1 to TRBJ2-3, with D unclear. Germline-derived CDR1 and CDR2 are SGHRS and YFSETQ. Trimming removed 0 bases from V and 2 bases from J, with 10 bases in between. This CDR3 has 15 amino acids. DNA of the CDR3: TGCGCCAGCAGCTTGGCCCACGTGGACACAGATACGCAGTATTTT. This translates into CASSLAHVDTDTQYF.

The sample holds many counts of this clonotype. This chain connects TRBV28 to TRBJ2-7; 8 bases line up with TRBD1. Germline V gives CDR1 MDHEN, CDR2 SYDVKM. V lost 5 bases and J lost 3; bases outside the gene matches: 3. This CDR3 has 13 amino acids. This CDR3 reads CASSQTGGYEQYF. CDR3 bases: TGTGCCAGCAGTCAAACAGGGGGCTACGAGCAGTACTTC.

V is TRBV28 and J is TRBJ2-7, with TRBD1 matching over 7 bases. This CDR3 spans 12 amino acids. The ends lost 10 bases at V and 4 bases at J; junction bases unmatched: 7. Germline CDR1 and CDR2: MDHEN and SYDVKM. The CDR3 protein is CATRQGSYEQYF. In DNA, the CDR3 is TGTGCCACCAGACAGGGTAGTTACGAGCAGTACTTC.

The chain joins TRBV29-1 to TRBJ1-1; no definite D call. This CDR3 is built from 12 residues. The germline V gene encodes CDR1 SQVTM and CDR2 ANQGSEA. V shed 6 bases and J shed 2 bases, with 10 bases lying between them. This CDR3 is CSVANYNTEAFF. In nucleotides, the CDR3 is TGCAGCGTGGCAAACTATAACACTGAAGCTTTCTTT.

This clonotype has at least ten counts. The rearrangement joins TRBV2 to TRBJ1-2, with TRBD1 matching 9 bases. CDR1 and CDR2 from the germline V gene are SNHLY and FYNNEI. Trimming at V came to 6 bases and at J to 8 bases, leaving 4 bases not matched to a gene. CDR3 length: 12 residues. CDR3: CASRGQGDGYTF. The CDR3 bases are TGTGCCAGCAGGGGACAGGGCGACGGCTACACCTTC.

This clonotype has only a few counts. The V gene is TRBV29-1, the J gene TRBJ2-3; 7 nucleotides agree with TRBD2. The CDR3 is 14 amino acids. CDR1 and CDR2 from the germline V gene are SQVTM and ANQGSEA. Trimming cost V 4 bases and J 0 bases; bases outside gene matches: 4. The CDR3 protein is CSVGGGFSTDTQYF. The CDR3 DNA follows: TGCAGCGTTGGCGGGGGATTCAGCACAGATACGCAGTATTTT.

The chain couples TRBV29-1 to TRBJ1-1, with a weak D call TRBD1 (6 bases). Germline V gene sequence: CDR1 SQVTM, CDR2 ANQGSEA. This CDR3 has 13 amino acids. V was clipped by 6 bases and J by 0 bases, with 11 bases between them. The CDR3 is CSVTGHLNTEAFF. The CDR3 DNA reads TGCAGCGTGACGGGACACCTGAACACTGAAGCTTTCTTT.

The chain recombines TRBV12-3 or TRBV12-4 with TRBJ2-5; D not certain. Between the trimmed V and J ends, which lost 1 base and 2 bases, there was a span of 2 bases. This CDR3 has 12 amino acids. CDR3 nucleotides: TGTGCCAGCAGTTTAGATCAAGAGACCCAGTACTTC. It is translated as CASSLDQETQYF.

This clonotype was recorded at least ten times. The chain is built from TRBV25-1 and TRBJ2-7; 9 positions agree with TRBD1. Germline CDR1 reads MGHDK; CDR2 reads SYGVNS. The CDR3 loop spans 15 amino acids. V shed 7 bases and J 3 bases; nucleotides not matched to a gene: 10. CDR3 coding DNA: TGTGCCAGCACCGCCGAGGGACAGGGAAGCTACGAGCAGTACTTC. Encoded protein: CASTAEGQGSYEQYF.